One and the same sample provided the 23 T cell receptor beta chains below, sequenced in a study of beta chain features in type 1 diabetes. The sequenced template was cDNA made from the entire isolated RNA. Measured with immunoSEQ multiplex PCR; TCRdb has only the in-frame clones, and not every one. The repertoire holds about 700,000 clones, with roughly 12% as singletons. Points from the study as a whole: In all four CD4+ subsets, TCRB CDR3 length was significantly, moderately reduced in type 1 diabetes.

Their specific antigens are unknown. Sequencing was carried out using naive CD4+ T cells from blood. These receptors came from a man aged 18 to 29 with type 1 diabetes.

The genes are TRBV6-4 and TRBJ1-5; D perhaps matches TRBD1 (5 bases). Between the trimmed V and J ends, which lost 6 bases and 2 bases, there was a span of 17 bases. The germline gives CDR1 MRHNA, CDR2 SNTAGT. The CDR3 runs 16 residues. CDR3 bases: TGTGCCAGCAGGCGGGAGGGGCAAGACGGCAATCAGCCCCAGCATTTT. This encodes CASRREGQDGNQPQHF.

This clone was picked up one time. One end of the junction fails to match germline, which may point to a read error. Other DNA sequences in the sample encode the same CDR3. The rearrangement links TRBV7-2 to TRBJ2-3; 10 bases match TRBD1. The CDR3 length is 15 residues. Per the germline V gene, CDR1 is SGHTA and CDR2 is FQGNSA. The CDR3 reads CASSMRGQGPDTQYF. The DNA for the CDR3 is TGTGCCAGCAGCATGAGGGGACAGGGGCCAGATACGCAGTACTTT.

V is TRBV2 and J is TRBJ2-3; D is unresolved. CDR3 size: 11 residues. The V gene's germline CDR1 is SNHLY and CDR2 FYNNEI. The CDR3 nucleotides are TGTGCTTCGAAGTCCGCAGATACGCAGTATTTT. It encodes CASKSADTQYF.

Details on this clone: Its ends do not fully match the called genes, so a read error is possible. The gene calls are TRBV7-7 and TRBJ2-1, with D possibly called TRBD1 or TRBD2 (5 bases each). Germline assignment: CDR1 SSHAT and CDR2 FNYEAQ (reference sequence). The CDR3 has 13 amino acids. The CDR3 coding sequence is TGTGCTAGCAGCCCAGGGACCAACAATGAGCAGTTCTTC. It codes for CASSPGTNNEQFF. Drawing the rest from reference TRBV7-7 and TRBJ2-1, the complete variable domain is GAGVSQSPRYKVTKRGQDVTLRCDPISSHATLYWYQQALGQGPEFLTYFNYEAQPDKSGLPSDRFSAERPEGSISTLTIQRTEQRDSAMYRCASSPGTNNEQFFGPGTRLTVL.

The sample holds a few counts of this clone. V usage is TRBV7-2 and J usage is TRBJ2-1; either TRBD1 or TRBD2 may supply D (5 bases each). The V end was cut by 3 bases, the J end by 9 bases, with 12 bases between. Germline values: CDR1 SGHTA, CDR2 FQGNSA. The CDR3 is made up of 13 amino acids. The CDR3 DNA follows: TGTGCCAGCAGCTTCTTCGGGGCTGGTGAGCAGTTCTTC. This sequence encodes CASSFFGAGEQFF. Together with reference TRBV7-2 and TRBJ2-1, the CDR3 gives the full variable domain: GAGVSQSPSNKVTEKGKDVELRCDPISGHTALYWYRQSLGQGLEFLIYFQGNSAPDKSGLPSDRFSAERTGGSVSTLTIQRTQQEDSAVYLCASSFFGAGEQFFGPGTRLTVL.

In its sample, this clone was seen a few times. V gene TRBV6-5 combines with J gene TRBJ1-5; TRBD1 matches 7 bases. The CDR3 consists of 13 residues. The germline V gene encodes CDR1 MNHEY and CDR2 SVGAGI. Losses at the gene ends were 7 bases for V and 3 bases for J; bases not matched to a gene: 3. CDR3 protein: CASKQGYNQPQHF. For the CDR3, the DNA is TGTGCCAGCAAACAGGGGTACAATCAGCCCCAGCATTTT.

The chain employs TRBV4-1 and TRBJ1-2; tentatively, D is TRBD1 (6 bases). The CDR3 length is 15 residues. The V end lost 4 bases, the J end lost 5 bases, and 17 bases lay between the germline ends. Germline CDR1 reads MGHRA; CDR2 reads YSYEKL. The CDR3 DNA is TGCGCCAGCAGCCCTACCGGGGACACAATATATGGCTACACCTTC. It encodes CASSPTGDTIYGYTF.

The chain employs TRBV12-5 and TRBJ2-5; tentatively, D is TRBD2 (5 bases). V was shortened by 7 bases and J by 2 bases, with 14 bases between the two germline ends. The CDR3 is 14 residues long. Germline V gives CDR1 LGHNT, CDR2 FRNRAP. CDR3 DNA: TGTGCTAGTGCCTCTCGGGGAGCACAAGAGACCCAGTACTTC. Encoded protein: CASASRGAQETQYF.

For the CDR3, the DNA is TGCGCCAGCAGCTTGGGTCCGGAATCGGACACTGAAGCTTTCTTT. This encodes CASSLGPESDTEAFF. The rearrangement links TRBV5-1 to TRBJ1-1; no reliable D call. The CDR3 length is 15 residues. CDR1 SGHRS and CDR2 YFSETQ come from the germline V gene. Trimming took off 0 bases at V and 3 bases at J, with 12 bases between the two ends.

The rearrangement joins TRBV9 to TRBJ1-1, with D uncertain. Per the germline V gene, CDR1 is SGDLS and CDR2 is YYNGEE. V was trimmed by 4 bases and J by 2 bases, leaving 15 bases between them. The CDR3 runs 15 residues. Here the CDR3 DNA reads TGTGCCAGCAGCCCCGAGGATAGATTCAACACTGAAGCTTTCTTT. The encoded protein is CASSPEDRFNTEAFF.

The rearrangement links TRBV29-1 to TRBJ2-7; no firm D call. The V gene lost 4 bases and the J gene lost 2 bases, with 12 bases spanning the gap. The CDR3 totals 13 residues. Looked up from germline, CDR1 is SQVTM and CDR2 is ANQGSEA. CDR3 coding DNA: TGCAGCGTTGTAGGGCAGGTCCCCTACGAGCAGTACTTC. Protein sequence: CSVVGQVPYEQYF.

This clone has more than one count but fewer than ten. This chain connects TRBV28 to TRBJ1-5, with unresolved D. The CDR3 is made up of 15 amino acids. Germline V CDR1 and CDR2: MDHEN, SYDVKM. Deletions cut 7 bases from V and 2 bases from J, with 15 bases between. The CDR3 here is CASIVGSPGNQPQHF. The CDR3 DNA reads TGTGCCAGCATAGTGGGCTCTCCGGGCAATCAGCCCCAGCATTTT. Drawing the rest from reference TRBV28 and TRBJ1-5, the complete variable domain is DVKVTQSSRYLVKRTGEKVFLECVQDMDHENMFWYRQDPGLGLRLIYFSYDVKMKEKGDIPEGYSVSREKKERFSLILESASTNQTSMYLCASIVGSPGNQPQHFGDGTRLSIL.

The gene calls are TRBV6-6 and TRBJ2-5, with D hard to call. Germline V gene data show CDR1 as MNHNY and CDR2 as SVGAGI (reference sequence). Deletions cut 5 bases from V and 3 bases from J, with 10 bases between. The CDR3 length is 13 residues. The CDR3 sequence: CASSDPTEETQYF. The CDR3 DNA follows: TGTGCCAGCAGTGACCCTACGGAAGAGACCCAGTACTTC.

This chain uses TRBV18 with TRBJ2-2; D possibly matches TRBD1 or TRBD2 (5 bases each). The CDR3 extends over 16 amino acids. Germline CDR1 reads KGHSH; CDR2 reads LQKENI. Trimming pared 4 bases from V and 4 bases from J, leaving 16 bases between. The CDR3 protein is CASSQMGRLGTGELFF. As DNA, the CDR3 is TGTGCCAGCTCACAAATGGGACGGCTGGGCACCGGGGAGCTGTTTTTT. The complete variable domain, with remaining parts taken from reference TRBV18 and TRBJ2-2, reads NAGVMQNPRHLVRRRGQEARLRCSPMKGHSHVYWYRQLPEEGLKFMVYLQKENIIDESGMPKERFSAEFPKEGPSILRIQQVVRGDSAAYFCASSQMGRLGTGELFFGEGSRLTVL.

This clone was seen a handful of times. V and J are TRBV5-1 and TRBJ1-4, with D unclear. This CDR3 region has 13 residues. Germline-derived CDR1 and CDR2 are SGHRS and YFSETQ. V shed 1 base and J shed 3 bases, with 4 bases lying between them. This CDR3 reads CASSLTANEKLFF. The CDR3 DNA reads TGCGCCAGCAGCTTGACGGCTAATGAAAAACTGTTTTTT.

This clone was counted only a few times. The J gene is TRBJ2-7, the V gene TRBV5-6, with 11 bases identical to TRBD1. Germline V gene lookup returns CDR1 SGHDT and CDR2 YYEEEE. The CDR3 extends over 14 amino acids. V lost 5 bases and J lost 6; bases outside the gene matches: 7. The CDR3 protein is CASRITGTGGEQYF. The CDR3 DNA follows: TGTGCCAGCAGGATTACCGGGACAGGGGGCGAGCAGTACTTC.

This clone was counted only a few times. This sequence joins TRBV5-6 and TRBJ2-1; D is possibly TRBD2 (7 bases). The germline CDR1 and CDR2 sequences are SGHDT and YYEEEE. The CDR3 is 15 residues long. The V end was cut by 2 bases, the J end by 2 bases, with 11 bases between. CDR3 DNA: TGTGCCAGCAGCTTAAGGGGGACTACCTACAATGAGCAGTTCTTC. It yields the protein CASSLRGTTYNEQFF.

The V and J genes are TRBV28 and TRBJ2-7; D not resolved. CDR1 and CDR2 from the germline V gene are MDHEN and SYDVKM. With 3 bases removed from V and 0 bases from J, the gap between germline ends came to 9 bases. This CDR3 has 14 amino acids. CDR3 DNA sequence: TGTGCCAGCAGTTTCGGCTGGCGCTCCTACGAGCAGTACTTC. Translating gives CASSFGWRSYEQYF.

As regards this clone: Other nucleotide sequences from this sample produce the same CDR3. The chain combines TRBV5-1 with TRBJ2-5; D gene unclear. The CDR3 contains 11 residues. V was shortened by 1 base and J by 5 bases, with 3 bases between the two germline ends. The germline CDR1 and CDR2 sequences are SGHRS and YFSETQ. The CDR3 loop reads CASSLKETQYF. The CDR3 DNA sequence: TGCGCCAGCAGCTTGAAGGAGACCCAGTACTTC.

The chain recombines TRBV30 with TRBJ1-1; D not resolved. The CDR3 covers 14 residues. The germline V and J ends were trimmed by 3 bases and 4 bases, with 15 bases remaining between them. Looked up from germline, CDR1 is GTSNPN and CDR2 is SVGIG (reference sequence). The CDR3 loop is CAWSRSGVSTEAFF. As DNA, the CDR3 is TGTGCCTGGAGCAGGTCCGGGGTTAGCACTGAAGCTTTCTTT.

The CDR3 region has the DNA TGTGCCTGGACCTCAGATGGAGAAGCTTTCTTT. Its protein product is CAWTSDGEAFF. This chain joins TRBV30 and TRBJ1-1; D uncertain. The V and J ends lost 4 bases and 8 bases respectively, with 11 bases between them. CDR1 is GTSNPN, CDR2 SVGIG, per germline (reference sequence). The CDR3 spans 11 residues.

There are a few counts of this clone. The chain links TRBV11-2 to TRBJ1-6; D uncertain. Germline CDR1 reads SGHAT; CDR2 reads FQNNGV. The CDR3 extends over 14 amino acids. V shed 2 bases and J shed 4 bases, with 6 bases lying between them. This CDR3 reads CASSLRDYNSPLHF. The CDR3 DNA follows: TGTGCCAGCAGCTTAAGGGATTATAATTCACCCCTCCACTTT.

The V gene is TRBV15, the J gene TRBJ2-5; 8 nucleotides align to TRBD2. Germline CDR1 is LNHNV and CDR2 is YYDKDF (reference sequence). This CDR3 spans 15 amino acids. V dropped 5 bases and J dropped 2; count of bases not matched to a gene: 7. CDR3 residues: CATSGWASGQETQYF. The CDR3 DNA is TGTGCCACCAGCGGCTGGGCTAGCGGGCAAGAGACCCAGTACTTC.